The 27 T cell receptor beta chains below come from one sample, sequenced in a study of regulatory T cells in long-lasting Graves disease. Arm-PCR of CDR3 regions and iRepertoire HTBI primers were used to build TCR beta libraries. Using its own MiXCR run on the multiplex PCR reads, TCRdb lists one record per CDR3 protein. The sample consists of 400,000 to 550,000 distinct CDR3 sequences, 16% of them appearing once. Time point of the sample: newly diagnosed GD, antithyroid drugs for less than 3 months. With RNA extracted from PBMCs as input, the TCR library was made. This same sample was also taken into another study, of T cells in Graves' hyperthyroidism and ophthalmopathy.

Here the sequenced sample was peripheral blood mononuclear cells (PBMCs), taken at new diagnosis, from a patient treated with antithyroid drugs. The receptors were sampled from a woman aged 18-29 years with Graves disease.

This clonotype was picked up many times. This chain joins TRBV7-3 and TRBJ2-3; possibly TRBD2 for D (6 bases). The germline V and J ends were trimmed by 3 bases and 3 bases, with 7 bases remaining between them. The CDR3 extends over 13 amino acids. Germline V gene lookup returns CDR1 SGHTA and CDR2 FQGTGA. The CDR3 DNA is TGTGCCAGCAGCTTTGGGAGGACAGATACGCAGTATTTT. This encodes CASSFGRTDTQYF.

The chain carries TRBV7-2 and TRBJ2-7; the D gene is possibly TRBD2 (6 bases). Germline V gene sequence: CDR1 SGHTA, CDR2 FQGNSA. The V gene lost 1 base and the J gene lost 0 bases, with 10 bases spanning the gap. This CDR3 has 15 residues. CDR3 bases: TGTGCCAGCAGCTTAGGCTTCGGGAGCTCCTACGAGCAGTACTTC. Translating gives CASSLGFGSSYEQYF.

This clonotype was detected ten times or more. This chain joins TRBV7-9 and TRBJ1-4, with TRBD1 matching 7 bases. The V gene end was trimmed by 3 bases and the J gene end by 7 bases; junction bases not matched to a gene: 8. The CDR3 contains 15 residues. Germline-derived CDR1 and CDR2 are SEHNR and FQNEAQ (reference sequence). In DNA form, the CDR3 reads TGTGCCAGCAGCTTTGGACAGGCGCCGGGTGAAAAACTGTTTTTT. It translates to CASSFGQAPGEKLFF.

This clonotype was detected many times. A junction end diverges from the germline sequence, so it may reflect a read error. The chain joins TRBV5-1 to TRBJ2-7, with a possible D match to TRBD2 (5 bases). Germline CDR1 reads SGHRS; CDR2 reads YFSETQ. CDR3 length equals 15 residues. The CDR3 DNA follows: TGTGCCAGCAGCTTGATGGGGTCCGGGGACTACGAGCAGTACTTC. It codes for CASSLMGSGDYEQYF.

This clonotype has a handful of counts. The gene calls are TRBV30 and TRBJ2-2; no clear D. The germline V and J ends were trimmed by 1 base and 8 bases, with 8 bases remaining between them. Germline values: CDR1 GTSNPN, CDR2 SVGIG (reference sequence). This CDR3 has 12 residues. CDR3 protein: CAWSASWGELFF. In nucleotides, the CDR3 is TGTGCCTGGAGTGCGTCTTGGGGGGAGCTGTTTTTT.

There are many counts of this clonotype. The chain uses TRBV28 and TRBJ2-7, with 11 bases lining up with TRBD2. Germline V gives CDR1 MDHEN, CDR2 SYDVKM. The V gene end was trimmed by 7 bases and the J gene end by 1 base; junction bases not matched to a gene: 6. The CDR3 has 15 amino acids. The CDR3, as DNA: TGTGCCAGCAAACTAGCGGGAGCAACTTCCTACGAGCAGTACTTC. This gives the protein CASKLAGATSYEQYF.

Ten or more counts support this clonotype. The V gene is TRBV7-2, the J gene TRBJ2-1, with 12 bases identical to TRBD2. The trim removed 5 bases at V and 7 bases at J, leaving 12 bases unmatched. The germline V gene encodes CDR1 SGHTA and CDR2 FQGNSA. The CDR3 consists of 17 residues. The CDR3 DNA follows: TGTGCCAGCAGCCCCCCTAGCGGGAGGGCCGCGGCGAATGAGCAGTTCTTC. It specifies CASSPPSGRAAANEQFF.

The chain links TRBV28 to TRBJ2-7; TRBD2 matches at 9 bases. The CDR3 consists of 16 residues. After removal of 4 bases from V and 2 bases from J, the junction contained 9 bases not matched to a gene. Germline V gene sequence: CDR1 MDHEN, CDR2 SYDVKM. CDR3 DNA sequence: TGTGCCAGCAGTTCGTCTGGAGCGGGAGGAACCTACGAGCAGTACTTC. Its translation is CASSSSGAGGTYEQYF.

This clonotype was observed at least ten times. The gene calls are TRBV2 and TRBJ2-7; the D is unclear. This CDR3 has 14 residues. The germline CDR1 and CDR2 sequences are SNHLY and FYNNEI. V was cut by 3 bases and J by 5 bases, with 14 bases left in between. CDR3 coding DNA: TGTGCCAGCAGTGATTTGTCGGCGGTCCACGAGCAGTACTTC. This sequence encodes CASSDLSAVHEQYF. The complete variable domain, with remaining parts taken from reference TRBV2 and TRBJ2-7, reads EPEVTQTPSHQVTQMGQEVILRCVPISNHLYFYWYRQILGQKVEFLVSFYNNEISEKSEIFDDQFSVERPDGSNFTLKIRSTKLEDSAMYFCASSDLSAVHEQYFGPGTRLTVT.

There are a few counts of this clonotype. The chain couples TRBV11-2 to TRBJ2-2, with D perhaps TRBD2 (5 bases). The CDR3 runs to 13 residues. Per germline, CDR1 SGHAT and CDR2 FQNNGV. V was cut by 11 bases and J by 4 bases, with 14 bases left in between. The CDR3: CAWKAASTGELFF. The CDR3 DNA follows: TGTGCCTGGAAAGCGGCGAGCACCGGGGAGCTGTTTTTT.

This clonotype was seen ten or more times. The chain links TRBV5-1 to TRBJ2-1, with 14 positions matching TRBD2. The CDR3 consists of 19 residues. Germline loops: CDR1 SGHRS, CDR2 YFSETQ. With V trimmed by 2 bases and J by 0 bases, 7 bases remained unmatched. CDR3 DNA: TGCGCCAGCAGCTTCGGGACTAGCGGGAGTCCGAGCTCCTACAATGAGCAGTTCTTC. This codes for CASSFGTSGSPSSYNEQFF.

This clonotype was observed many times. This sequence joins TRBV27 and TRBJ2-3; 8 nucleotides match TRBD2. The CDR3 covers 15 residues. V lost 10 bases, J lost 1 base, and 10 bases stayed unmatched. The germline V gene encodes CDR1 MNHEY and CDR2 SMNVEV (reference sequence). CDR3: CATRRMTSGTDTQYF. In DNA, the CDR3 is TGTGCCACCCGACGGATGACTAGCGGCACAGATACGCAGTATTTT.

V usage is TRBV20-1 and J usage is TRBJ2-2, with TRBD2 matching over 10 bases. The ends lost 6 bases at V and 7 bases at J; junction bases unmatched: 11. This CDR3 has 15 residues. Germline V gene lookup returns CDR1 DFQATT and CDR2 SNEGSKA (reference sequence). The CDR3 coding sequence is TGCAGTGCCACTCGAAGCGGGAGGGCCGGCGGGGAGCTGTTTTTT. Encoded protein: CSATRSGRAGGELFF.

This clonotype was observed at least ten times. The chain links TRBV7-2 to TRBJ2-3, with D uncertain. Per germline, CDR1 SGHTA and CDR2 FQGNSA. Trimming left V 0 bases short and J 2 bases short, with 12 bases between. The CDR3 sequence is 16 residues long. In DNA, the CDR3 is TGTGCCAGCAGCTTAGCCAACCTGCTCTCCACAGATACGCAGTATTTT. Protein: CASSLANLLSTDTQYF.

Many counts were recorded for this clonotype. This chain links TRBV27 with TRBJ2-7; D call uncertain. V lost 7 bases and J lost 3, with 16 bases in between. Germline V CDR1 and CDR2: MNHEY, SMNVEV (reference sequence). The CDR3 sequence is 14 residues long. This CDR3 reads CASNDIRGSYEQYF. The CDR3 nucleotides read TGTGCCAGCAACGACATTAGAGGAAGCTACGAGCAGTACTTC.

This clonotype was detected many times. The chain is built from TRBV28 and TRBJ2-7; 9 bases fit TRBD2. Germline loops: CDR1 MDHEN, CDR2 SYDVKM. CDR3 length equals 14 residues. The V gene end was trimmed by 6 bases and the J gene end by 2 bases; junction bases not matched to a gene: 5. This CDR3 is CASRVAGAAYEQYF. Here the CDR3 DNA reads TGTGCCAGCAGGGTAGCGGGAGCGGCCTACGAGCAGTACTTC.

There are a few counts of this clonotype. The rearrangement uses TRBV20-1 and TRBJ2-7, with no clear D. V lost 6 bases and J 4 bases, leaving 22 bases between the germline ends. From germline, CDR1 is DFQATT and CDR2 SNEGSKA (reference sequence). CDR3 length: 15 amino acids. The CDR3 region is CSAPSFSAGPYEQYF. Written as DNA, the CDR3 is TGCAGTGCCCCGAGCTTCAGTGCTGGGCCGTACGAGCAGTACTTC.

This rearrangement joins TRBV5-6 to TRBJ1-1; D unresolved. This CDR3 has 14 residues. V was shortened by 4 bases and J by 1 base, with 11 bases between the two germline ends. Germline V lookup: CDR1 SGHDT, CDR2 YYEEEE. The CDR3 reads CASSQMEWNTEAFF. The CDR3 bases are TGTGCCAGCAGCCAAATGGAGTGGAACACTGAAGCTTTCTTT.

This clonotype was recorded many times. The chain is built from TRBV3-1 and TRBJ1-5, with a possible D match to TRBD1 (6 bases). With 0 bases removed from V and 2 bases from J, the gap between germline ends came to 17 bases. The CDR3 covers 18 residues. Germline values: CDR1 LGHDT, CDR2 YNNKEL (reference sequence). CDR3 in amino acids: CASSQDSAGVGGNQPQHF. DNA of the CDR3: TGTGCCAGCAGCCAAGACTCGGCAGGGGTAGGTGGCAATCAGCCCCAGCATTTT.

This clonotype was observed at least ten times. The rearrangement joins TRBV27 to TRBJ2-1; 13 bases agree with TRBD2. Germline assignment: CDR1 MNHEY and CDR2 SMNVEV (reference sequence). The CDR3 is made up of 15 amino acids. V gave up 6 bases and J gave up 6 bases; unmatched junction bases: 5. The CDR3 DNA follows: TGTGCCAGCAGCTCCGGGACTAGCGGGATCAATGAGCAGTTCTTC. Translation gives CASSSGTSGINEQFF.

The J gene is TRBJ2-3, the V gene TRBV4-1; 11 positions agree with TRBD2. The CDR3 is made up of 15 amino acids. Germline V gene sequence: CDR1 MGHRA, CDR2 YSYEKL. The junction had 6 bases not matched to a gene; V was cut back by 8 bases and J by 2 bases. CDR3 nucleotide sequence: TGCGCCAGCCAGGTAGCGGGAGGGGTCACAGATACGCAGTATTTT. Protein: CASQVAGGVTDTQYF.

The chain couples TRBV6-2 or TRBV6-3 to TRBJ2-7; 13 positions match TRBD2. The CDR3 length is 13 residues. The ends lost 7 bases at V and 7 bases at J; junction bases unmatched: 4. Germline V gives CDR1 MNHEY, CDR2 SVGEGT. The CDR3 DNA sequence: TGTGCCAGCATTCAGGGACTAGCGGGGGAGCAGTACTTC. It is translated as CASIQGLAGEQYF.

This clonotype was seen ten or more times. V is TRBV28 and J is TRBJ1-5, with no clear D. This CDR3 has 15 residues. The V end was cut by 2 bases, the J end by 3 bases, with 11 bases between. Germline CDR1 reads MDHEN; CDR2 reads SYDVKM. The CDR3 is CASSLEIGINQPQHF. CDR3 DNA sequence: TGTGCCAGCAGTTTAGAAATAGGGATCAATCAGCCCCAGCATTTT.

The rearrangement joins TRBV29-1 to TRBJ2-4; 9 bases are a match to TRBD1. Germline loops: CDR1 SQVTM, CDR2 ANQGSEA. V was clipped by 4 bases and J by 1 base; unmatched bases: 5. CDR3 length equals 15 residues. The CDR3 loop reads CSVATGGAAKNIQYF. The CDR3 DNA follows: TGCAGCGTTGCAACAGGGGGCGCTGCCAAAAACATTCAGTACTTC.

This clonotype occurred a few times. CDR3 coding DNA: TGTGCCAGCAGCCGTCTAGCGGAGGGCTACGAGCAGTACTTC. Translation: CASSRLAEGYEQYF. This sequence joins TRBV14 and TRBJ2-7, with 7 bases matching TRBD2. The V segment lost 4 bases and the J segment 3 bases; nucleotides outside the gene matches: 6. The CDR3 has 14 residues. Germline loops: CDR1 SGHDN, CDR2 FVKESK.

This clonotype was recorded at least ten times. This rearrangement joins TRBV7-2 to TRBJ2-2; TRBD2 aligns across 8 bases. CDR3 length equals 15 residues. CDR1 and CDR2 (germline): SGHTA, FQGNSA. The J segment lost 5 bases and the V segment lost 2 bases, leaving 4 bases of the junction unmatched. CDR3 sequence reads: CASSLISGITGELFF. Here the CDR3 DNA reads TGTGCCAGCAGCTTAATTAGCGGGATTACCGGGGAGCTGTTTTTT.

V usage is TRBV6-1 and J usage is TRBJ2-1; 10 bases are a match to TRBD2. The V gene's germline CDR1 is MNHNS and CDR2 SASEGT. V shed 6 bases, J shed 9 bases, and the junction held 11 bases outside the gene matches. This CDR3 has 15 amino acids. The DNA for the CDR3 is TGTGCCAGCAGCTACTCCAGCGGGAGGGCCGCTGAGCAGTTCTTC. Translated: CASSYSSGRAAEQFF.